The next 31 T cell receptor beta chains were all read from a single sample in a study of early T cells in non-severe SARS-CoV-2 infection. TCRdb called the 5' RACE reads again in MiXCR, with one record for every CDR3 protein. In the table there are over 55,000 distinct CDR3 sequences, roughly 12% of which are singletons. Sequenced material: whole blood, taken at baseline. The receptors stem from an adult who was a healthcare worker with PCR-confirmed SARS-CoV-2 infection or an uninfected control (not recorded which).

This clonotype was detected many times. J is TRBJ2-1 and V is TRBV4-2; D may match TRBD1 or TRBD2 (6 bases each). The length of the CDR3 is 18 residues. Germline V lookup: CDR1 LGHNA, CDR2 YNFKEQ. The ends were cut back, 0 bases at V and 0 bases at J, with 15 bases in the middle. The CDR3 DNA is TGTGCCAGCAGCCAAGATCACTCGGGGGCAAGCTCCTACAATGAGCAGTTCTTC. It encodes CASSQDHSGASSYNEQFF.

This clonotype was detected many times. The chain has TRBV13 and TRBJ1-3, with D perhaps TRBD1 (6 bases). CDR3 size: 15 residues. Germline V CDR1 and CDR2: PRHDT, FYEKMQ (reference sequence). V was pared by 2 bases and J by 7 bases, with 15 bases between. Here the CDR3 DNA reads TGTGCCAGCAGCTTACTGGGGCAGGGGTTCAACACCATATATTTT. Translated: CASSLLGQGFNTIYF.

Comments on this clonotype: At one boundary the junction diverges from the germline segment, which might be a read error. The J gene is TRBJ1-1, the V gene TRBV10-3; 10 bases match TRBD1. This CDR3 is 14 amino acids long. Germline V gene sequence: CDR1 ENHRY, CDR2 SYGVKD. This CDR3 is CAIKGTGVNTDAFF. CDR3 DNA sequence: TGTGCCATCAAGGGGACAGGGGTGAACACTGATGCTTTCTTT.

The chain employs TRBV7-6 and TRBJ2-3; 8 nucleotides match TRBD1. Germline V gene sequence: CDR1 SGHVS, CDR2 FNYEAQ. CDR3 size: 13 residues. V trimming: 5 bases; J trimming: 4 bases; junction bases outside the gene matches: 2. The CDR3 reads CASSPGQADTQYF. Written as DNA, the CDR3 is TGTGCCAGCAGCCCGGGACAGGCAGATACGCAGTATTTT.

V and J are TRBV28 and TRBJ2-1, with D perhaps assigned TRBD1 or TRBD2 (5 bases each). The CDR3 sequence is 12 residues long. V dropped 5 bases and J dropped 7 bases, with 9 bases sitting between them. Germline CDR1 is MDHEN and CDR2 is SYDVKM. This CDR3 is CASSRDLNEQFF. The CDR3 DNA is TGTGCCAGCAGTAGGGACCTGAATGAGCAGTTCTTC.

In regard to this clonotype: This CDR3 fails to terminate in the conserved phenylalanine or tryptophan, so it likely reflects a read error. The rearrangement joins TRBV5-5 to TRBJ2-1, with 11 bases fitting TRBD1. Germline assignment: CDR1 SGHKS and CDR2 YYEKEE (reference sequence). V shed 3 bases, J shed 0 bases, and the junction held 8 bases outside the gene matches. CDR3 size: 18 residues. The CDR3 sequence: CASSYHPGTGGSYNEQFI. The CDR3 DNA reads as TGTGCCAGCAGCTATCACCCCGGGACAGGGGGCTCCTACAATGAGCAGTTCATC.

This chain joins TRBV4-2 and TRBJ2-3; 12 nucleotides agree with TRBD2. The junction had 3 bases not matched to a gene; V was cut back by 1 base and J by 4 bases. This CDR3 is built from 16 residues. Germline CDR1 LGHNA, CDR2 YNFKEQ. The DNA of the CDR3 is TGTGCCAGCAGCCAAGTGCTAGCGGGGGGGTCAGATACGCAGTATTTT. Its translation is CASSQVLAGGSDTQYF.

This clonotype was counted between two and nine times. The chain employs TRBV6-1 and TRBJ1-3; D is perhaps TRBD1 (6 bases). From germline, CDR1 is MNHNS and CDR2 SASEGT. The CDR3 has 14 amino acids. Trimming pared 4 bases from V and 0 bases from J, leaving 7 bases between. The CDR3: CASSVQGSGNTIYF. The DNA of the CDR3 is TGTGCCAGCAGTGTACAGGGCTCTGGAAACACCATATATTTT.

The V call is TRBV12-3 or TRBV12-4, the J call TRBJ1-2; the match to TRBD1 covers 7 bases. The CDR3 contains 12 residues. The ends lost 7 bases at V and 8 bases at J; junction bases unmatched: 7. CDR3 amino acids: CASTQGEGGYTF. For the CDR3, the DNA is TGTGCCAGCACCCAGGGGGAGGGGGGCTACACCTTC.

The CDR3 loop reads CASSLGWASKADTQYF. The CDR3 DNA reads TGTGCCAGCAGCTTAGGGTGGGCTAGCAAGGCAGATACGCAGTATTTT. The V gene is TRBV7-6, the J gene TRBJ2-3; TRBD2 might be the D (5 bases). The CDR3 sequence is 16 residues long. The ends were cut back, 1 base at V and 4 bases at J, with 15 bases in the middle. In germline, CDR1 is SGHVS, CDR2 FNYEAQ. The full variable domain, with the rest looked up from reference TRBV7-6 and TRBJ2-3, is GAGVSQSPRYKVTKRGQDVALRCDPISGHVSLYWYRQALGQGPEFLTYFNYEAQQDKSGLPNDRFSAERPEGSISTLTIQRTEQRDSAMYRCASSLGWASKADTQYFGPGTRLTVL.

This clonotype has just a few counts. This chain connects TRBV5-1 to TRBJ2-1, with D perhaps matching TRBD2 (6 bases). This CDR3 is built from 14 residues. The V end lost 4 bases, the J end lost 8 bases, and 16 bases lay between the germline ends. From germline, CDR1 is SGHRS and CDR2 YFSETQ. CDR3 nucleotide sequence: TGCGCCAGCAGCCGGCGGGACTCAGGCGATGAGCAGTTCTTC. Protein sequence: CASSRRDSGDEQFF.

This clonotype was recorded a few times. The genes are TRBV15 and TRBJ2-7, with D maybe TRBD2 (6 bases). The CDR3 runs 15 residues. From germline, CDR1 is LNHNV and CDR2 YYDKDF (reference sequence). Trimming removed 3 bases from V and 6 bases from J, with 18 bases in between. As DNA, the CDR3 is TGTGCCACCAGCAGTGGCGGATGGGGGGTTGGCGAGCAGTACTTC. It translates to CATSSGGWGVGEQYF. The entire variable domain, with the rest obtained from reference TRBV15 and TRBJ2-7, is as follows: DAMVIQNPRYQVTQFGKPVTLSCSQTLNHNVMYWYQQKSSQAPKLLFHYYDKDFNNEADTPDNFQSRRPNTSFCFLDIRSPGLGDTAMYLCATSSGGWGVGEQYFGPGTRLTVT.

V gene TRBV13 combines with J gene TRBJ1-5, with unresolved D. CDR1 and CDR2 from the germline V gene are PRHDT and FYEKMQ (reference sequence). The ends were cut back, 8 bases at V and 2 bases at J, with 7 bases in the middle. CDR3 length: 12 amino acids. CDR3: CASGLGNQPQHF. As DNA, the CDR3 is TGTGCCAGCGGCCTGGGCAATCAGCCCCAGCATTTT.

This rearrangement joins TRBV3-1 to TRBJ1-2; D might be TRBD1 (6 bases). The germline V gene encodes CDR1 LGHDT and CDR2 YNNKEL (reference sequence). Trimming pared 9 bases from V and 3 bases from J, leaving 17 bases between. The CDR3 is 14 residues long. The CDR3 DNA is TGTGCCAGTAGTGGGGGCAGTCTGTACTATGGCTACACCTTC. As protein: CASSGGSLYYGYTF.

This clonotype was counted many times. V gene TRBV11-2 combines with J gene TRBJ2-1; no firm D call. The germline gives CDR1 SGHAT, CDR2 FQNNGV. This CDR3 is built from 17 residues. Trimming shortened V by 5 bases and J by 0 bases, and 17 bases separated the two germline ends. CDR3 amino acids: CASSRPRRRSSYNEQFF. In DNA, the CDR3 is TGTGCCAGCAGCCGGCCGCGGCGCAGAAGCTCCTACAATGAGCAGTTCTTC.

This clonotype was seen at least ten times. The CDR3 bases are TGCGCCAGCAGCCTGGATGACGTTTCCGAGCAGTACTTC. It codes for CASSLDDVSEQYF. This chain links TRBV5-1 with TRBJ2-7, with D hard to call. The CDR3 runs to 13 residues. The V and J ends lost 4 bases and 6 bases respectively, with 14 bases between them. The germline V gene has CDR1 SGHRS and CDR2 YFSETQ.

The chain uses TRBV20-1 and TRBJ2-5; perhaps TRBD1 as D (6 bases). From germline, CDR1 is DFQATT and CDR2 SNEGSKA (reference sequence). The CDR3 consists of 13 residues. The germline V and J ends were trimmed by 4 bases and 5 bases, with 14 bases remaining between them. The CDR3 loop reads CSATRTVGETQYF. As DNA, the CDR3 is TGCAGTGCTACCCGGACAGTGGGGGAGACCCAGTACTTC.

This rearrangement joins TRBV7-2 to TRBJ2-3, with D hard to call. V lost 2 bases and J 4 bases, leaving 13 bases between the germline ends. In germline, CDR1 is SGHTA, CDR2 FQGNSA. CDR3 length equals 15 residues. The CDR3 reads CASSLILGRADTQYF. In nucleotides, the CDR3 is TGTGCCAGCAGCTTAATTTTGGGTAGGGCAGATACGCAGTATTTT.

DNA of the CDR3: TGTGCCAGCAGCTTAAGCCTGATAAACACTGAAGCTTTCTTT. Protein sequence: CASSLSLINTEAFF. The chain recombines TRBV11-2 with TRBJ1-1, with unresolved D. The CDR3 contains 14 residues. The germline V gene has CDR1 SGHAT and CDR2 FQNNGV. With 2 bases removed from V and 2 bases from J, the gap between germline ends came to 9 bases.

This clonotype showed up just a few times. The CDR3 bases are TGCGCCAGCAGCTTGGGCGGGGGGGCCCCCGATGAGCAGTTCTTC. Encoded protein: CASSLGGGAPDEQFF. The J gene is TRBJ2-1, the V gene TRBV5-1; 9 positions match TRBD2. Germline V gene lookup returns CDR1 SGHRS and CDR2 YFSETQ. CDR3 length equals 15 residues. The V and J ends lost 0 bases and 8 bases, in that order; junction bases with no gene match: 6.

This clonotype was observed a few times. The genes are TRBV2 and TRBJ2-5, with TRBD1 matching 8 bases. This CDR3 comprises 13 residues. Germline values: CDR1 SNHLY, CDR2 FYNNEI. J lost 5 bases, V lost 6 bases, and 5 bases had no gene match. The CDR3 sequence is CASSPRGLETQYF. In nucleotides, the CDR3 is TGTGCCAGCAGCCCCAGGGGGCTGGAGACCCAGTACTTC.

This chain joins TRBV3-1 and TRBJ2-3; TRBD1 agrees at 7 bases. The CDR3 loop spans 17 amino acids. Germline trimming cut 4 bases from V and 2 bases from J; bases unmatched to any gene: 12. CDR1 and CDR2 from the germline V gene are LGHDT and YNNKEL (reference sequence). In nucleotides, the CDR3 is TGTGCCAGCAGCCGAGAAGGGTGGGGGACAGTCACAGATACGCAGTATTTT. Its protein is CASSREGWGTVTDTQYF.

The chain's CDR3 is CASSETGRGTEAFF. The DNA for the CDR3 is TGTGCCAGCAGTGAAACCGGGAGAGGGACTGAAGCTTTCTTT. This chain links TRBV2 with TRBJ1-1; D is unclear. Germline CDR1 is SNHLY and CDR2 is FYNNEI. CDR3 length: 14 amino acids. V was cut by 2 bases and J by 5 bases, with 12 bases left in between. Combining the CDR3 with reference TRBV2 and TRBJ1-1 gives the whole variable domain EPEVTQTPSHQVTQMGQEVILRCVPISNHLYFYWYRQILGQKVEFLVSFYNNEISEKSEIFDDQFSVERPDGSNFTLKIRSTKLEDSAMYFCASSETGRGTEAFFGQGTRLTVV.

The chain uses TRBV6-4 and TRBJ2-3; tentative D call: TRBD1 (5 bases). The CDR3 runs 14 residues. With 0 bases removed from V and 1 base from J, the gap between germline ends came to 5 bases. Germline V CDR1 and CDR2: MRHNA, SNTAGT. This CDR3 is CASSDSGGTDTQYF. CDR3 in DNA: TGTGCCAGCAGTGACTCAGGGGGCACAGATACGCAGTATTTT.

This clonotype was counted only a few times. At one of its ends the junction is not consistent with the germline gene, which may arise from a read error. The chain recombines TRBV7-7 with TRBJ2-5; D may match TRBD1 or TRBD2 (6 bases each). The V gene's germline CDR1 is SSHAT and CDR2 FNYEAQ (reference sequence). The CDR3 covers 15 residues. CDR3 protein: CASSLGGTLQETQYF. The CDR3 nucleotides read TGTGCTAGCAGCTTAGGGGGGACTTTACAAGAGACCCAGTACTTC. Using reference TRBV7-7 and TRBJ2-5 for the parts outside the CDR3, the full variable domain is GAGVSQSPRYKVTKRGQDVTLRCDPISSHATLYWYQQALGQGPEFLTYFNYEAQPDKSGLPSDRFSAERPEGSISTLTIQRTEQRDSAMYRCASSLGGTLQETQYFGPGTRLLVL.

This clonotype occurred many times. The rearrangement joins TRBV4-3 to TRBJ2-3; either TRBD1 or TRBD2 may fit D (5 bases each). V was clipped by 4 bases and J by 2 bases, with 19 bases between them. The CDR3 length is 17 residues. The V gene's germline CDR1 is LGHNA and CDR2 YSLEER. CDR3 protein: CASSRFTGRDDTDTQYF. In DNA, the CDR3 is TGCGCCAGCAGCCGTTTTACGGGACGGGATGACACAGATACGCAGTATTTT.

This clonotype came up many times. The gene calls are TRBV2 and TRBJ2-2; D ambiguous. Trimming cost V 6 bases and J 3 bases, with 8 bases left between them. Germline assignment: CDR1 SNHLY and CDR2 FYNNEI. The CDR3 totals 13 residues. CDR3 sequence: CASRDLDTGELFF. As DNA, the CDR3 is TGTGCCAGCAGGGACCTAGACACCGGGGAGCTGTTTTTT.

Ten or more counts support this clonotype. The chain's CDR3 is CASSEGVAGSYEQYF. The CDR3, as DNA: TGTGCCAGCAGCGAGGGGGTAGCGGGATCCTACGAGCAGTACTTC. The chain couples TRBV12-3 or TRBV12-4 to TRBJ2-7, with 8 nucleotides matching TRBD2. V lost 6 bases to trimming and J lost 1 base; unmatched junction nucleotides: 8. CDR3 size: 15 residues.

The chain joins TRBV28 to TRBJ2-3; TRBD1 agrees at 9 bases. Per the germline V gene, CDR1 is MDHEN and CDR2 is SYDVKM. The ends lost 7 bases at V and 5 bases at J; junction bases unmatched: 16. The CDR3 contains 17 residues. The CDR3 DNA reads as TGTGCCAGCATTGATCTTAGGGGGACAGGGAACCGAGATACGCAGTATTTT. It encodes CASIDLRGTGNRDTQYF.

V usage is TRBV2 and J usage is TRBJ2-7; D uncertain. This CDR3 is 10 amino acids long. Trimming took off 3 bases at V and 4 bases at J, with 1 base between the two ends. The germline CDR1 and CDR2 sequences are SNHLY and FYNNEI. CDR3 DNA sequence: TGTGCCAGCAGTGAGTACGAGCAGTACTTC. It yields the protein CASSEYEQYF. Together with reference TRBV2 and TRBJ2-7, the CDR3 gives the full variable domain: EPEVTQTPSHQVTQMGQEVILRCVPISNHLYFYWYRQILGQKVEFLVSFYNNEISEKSEIFDDQFSVERPDGSNFTLKIRSTKLEDSAMYFCASSEYEQYFGPGTRLTVT.

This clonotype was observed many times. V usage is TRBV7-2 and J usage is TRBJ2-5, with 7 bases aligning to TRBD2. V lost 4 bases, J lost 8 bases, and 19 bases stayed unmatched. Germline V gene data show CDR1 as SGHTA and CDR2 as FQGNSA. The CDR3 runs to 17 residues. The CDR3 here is CASSSTHTGTIEYTQYF. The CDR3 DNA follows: TGTGCCAGCAGCTCAACACACACCGGGACTATTGAATATACCCAGTACTTC. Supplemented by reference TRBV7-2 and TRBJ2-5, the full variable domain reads GAGVSQSPSNKVTEKGKDVELRCDPISGHTALYWYRQSLGQGLEFLIYFQGNSAPDKSGLPSDRFSAERTGGSVSTLTIQRTQQEDSAVYLCASSSTHTGTIEYTQYFGPGTRLLVL.